The next 16 T cell receptor beta chains were all read from a single sample in a study of T cell changes during pregnancy in multiple sclerosis. Only in-frame clones appear in the TCRdb table, and some are missing; sequencing was by immunoSEQ multiplex PCR. The sample has over 70,000 clones; around 93% are singletons. The source material was peripheral blood, sampled in the first trimester of pregnancy. The receptor set was obtained from a female donor in good health, enrolled as a control in a pregnancy study.

The chain uses TRBV7-3 and TRBJ2-7; D possibly corresponds to TRBD2 (5 bases). The CDR3 has 14 amino acids. Germline V lookup: CDR1 SGHTA, CDR2 FQGTGA. Deletions cut 5 bases from V and 0 bases from J, with 11 bases between. This CDR3 reads CASSPPGSSYEQYF. In DNA form, the CDR3 reads TGTGCCAGCAGCCCCCCGGGAAGCTCCTACGAGCAGTACTTC.

By share of the sample, this clone is medium-sized (0.01 to 0.1%). The chain is built from TRBV30 and TRBJ1-1, with D hard to call. The V end was cut by 3 bases, the J end by 0 bases, with 14 bases between. This CDR3 has 15 amino acids. CDR1 and CDR2 (germline): GTSNPN, SVGIG (reference sequence). In DNA, the CDR3 is TGTGCCTGGAGCGTAGGAGGAGTCATGAACACTGAAGCTTTCTTT. Protein: CAWSVGGVMNTEAFF.

The chain is built from TRBV10-3 and TRBJ2-1; 7 nucleotides align to TRBD2. Germline V CDR1 and CDR2: ENHRY, SYGVKD. The CDR3 runs 14 residues. V was pared by 8 bases and J by 0 bases, with 4 bases of the junction left unmatched. The CDR3 is CAIRGESSYNEQFF. CDR3 DNA: TGTGCCATCCGGGGGGAGAGCTCCTACAATGAGCAGTTCTTC.

This chain joins TRBV14 and TRBJ2-7; 8 bases fit TRBD1. J gave up 3 bases and V 2 bases, and 12 bases lay outside the gene matches. The germline V gene encodes CDR1 SGHDN and CDR2 FVKESK. The CDR3 has 17 residues. This CDR3 reads CASSQQVGGQANYEQYF. The CDR3 bases are TGTGCCAGCAGCCAACAAGTAGGGGGACAGGCTAACTACGAGCAGTACTTC.

The V and J genes are TRBV7-2 and TRBJ1-5, with D possibly matching TRBD1 (5 bases). From germline, CDR1 is SGHTA and CDR2 FQGNSA. This CDR3 spans 15 amino acids. V shed 2 bases and J shed 3 bases, with 11 bases lying between them. CDR3 sequence reads: CASSLKGPTNQPQHF. In nucleotides, the CDR3 is TGTGCCAGCAGCTTAAAGGGGCCCACCAATCAGCCCCAGCATTTT.

The gene calls are TRBV10-3 and TRBJ1-2, with 8 bases that match TRBD1. Trimming removed 6 bases from V and 6 bases from J; junction bases left unmatched: 6. This CDR3 comprises 13 residues. Germline V lookup: CDR1 ENHRY, CDR2 SYGVKD. CDR3: CAISHDRGHGYTF. The CDR3 bases are TGTGCCATCAGCCATGACAGGGGTCATGGCTACACCTTC.

The gene calls are TRBV4-2 and TRBJ1-1, with D perhaps TRBD1 (5 bases). V was clipped by 3 bases and J by 5 bases, with 16 bases between them. The CDR3 contains 15 residues. From germline, CDR1 is LGHNA and CDR2 YNFKEQ. The CDR3 loop is CASSQGGGVWTEAFF. Here the CDR3 DNA reads TGTGCCAGCAGCCAGGGGGGAGGGGTATGGACTGAAGCTTTCTTT.

This clone has a single count. The chain recombines TRBV27 with TRBJ2-3, with a weak D call TRBD2 (7 bases). V dropped 4 bases and J dropped 5 bases, with 16 bases sitting between them. This CDR3 comprises 15 residues. The germline CDR1 and CDR2 sequences are MNHEY and SMNVEV (reference sequence). This CDR3 reads CASSSRGGAVDTQYF. CDR3 sequence (DNA): TGTGCCAGCAGTTCACGTGGGGGGGCTGTAGATACGCAGTATTTT.

The J gene is TRBJ1-1, the V gene TRBV10-3, with TRBD1 identical over 9 bases. The CDR3 is 14 amino acids. Germline CDR1 ENHRY, CDR2 SYGVKD. J lost 4 bases, V lost 5 bases, and 5 bases had no gene match. The CDR3 sequence: CAISRTGDGTEAFF. As DNA, the CDR3 is TGTGCCATCAGTCGGACAGGGGATGGCACTGAAGCTTTCTTT.

In DNA, the CDR3 is TGTGCCAGCAGTTTGCACAGGGGAACTAATGAAAAACTGTTTTTT. Its protein product is CASSLHRGTNEKLFF. The chain has TRBV6-1 and TRBJ1-4; 7 nucleotides agree with TRBD1. The germline V gene has CDR1 MNHNS and CDR2 SASEGT. The CDR3 is 15 amino acids. J gave up 1 base and V 5 bases, and 4 bases lay outside the gene matches.

The chain joins TRBV2 to TRBJ1-1, with 8 bases aligning to TRBD1. The germline gives CDR1 SNHLY, CDR2 FYNNEI. The CDR3 extends over 17 amino acids. Unmatched junction bases numbered 22, after V lost 8 bases and J lost 8 bases. CDR3 in amino acids: CASEPTQGALSPGEAFF. The CDR3 nucleotides read TGTGCCAGCGAACCGACCCAGGGGGCGTTAAGCCCGGGGGAAGCTTTCTTT. Complete variable domain (other parts from reference TRBV2 and TRBJ1-1): EPEVTQTPSHQVTQMGQEVILRCVPISNHLYFYWYRQILGQKVEFLVSFYNNEISEKSEIFDDQFSVERPDGSNFTLKIRSTKLEDSAMYFCASEPTQGALSPGEAFFGQGTRLTVV.

This sequence joins TRBV6-5 and TRBJ1-4, with 8 nucleotides matching TRBD1. The CDR3 contains 14 residues. Germline CDR1 reads MNHEY; CDR2 reads SVGAGI. V shed 5 bases and J 4 bases; nucleotides not matched to a gene: 3. In DNA form, the CDR3 reads TGTGCCAGCAGTCCCGGACAGGGTAATGAAAAACTGTTTTTT. Translating gives CASSPGQGNEKLFF.

This clone was seen only a few times. The J gene is TRBJ1-2, the V gene TRBV5-8; perhaps TRBD1 as D (5 bases). The CDR3 totals 11 residues. V was shortened by 3 bases and J by 12 bases, with 12 bases between the two germline ends. CDR1 is SGHTS, CDR2 YDEGEE, per germline. For the CDR3, the DNA is TGTGCCAGCAGCTCCCAGGGCAGGGACACCTTC. Its protein is CASSSQGRDTF.

This chain uses TRBV7-9 with TRBJ2-5; TRBD2 matches 10 bases. The ends lost 5 bases at V and 5 bases at J; junction bases unmatched: 5. The CDR3 runs 14 residues. The germline CDR1 and CDR2 sequences are SEHNR and FQNEAQ (reference sequence). CDR3 protein: CASSRSGGMETQYF. The CDR3 region has the DNA TGTGCCAGCAGCCGTAGCGGGGGGATGGAGACCCAGTACTTC. The variable domain in full, with the rest retrieved from reference TRBV7-9 and TRBJ2-5, is DTGVSQNPRHKITKRGQNVTFRCDPISEHNRLYWYRQTLGQGPEFLTYFQNEAQLEKSRLLSDRFSAERPKGSFSTLEIQRTEQGDSAMYLCASSRSGGMETQYFGPGTRLLVL.

The chain carries TRBV5-5 and TRBJ2-1, with 9 positions matching TRBD2. This CDR3 comprises 14 residues. Losses at the gene ends were 0 bases for V and 8 bases for J; bases not matched to a gene: 3. Germline V gives CDR1 SGHKS, CDR2 YYEKEE (reference sequence). The CDR3 DNA reads TGTGCCAGCAGCTTGGGGCGGGGGGGCGATGAGCAGTTCTTC. It encodes CASSLGRGGDEQFF.

The chain joins TRBV28 to TRBJ1-5, with D hard to call. Germline V gene sequence: CDR1 MDHEN, CDR2 SYDVKM. The CDR3 contains 13 residues. V was shortened by 6 bases and J by 0 bases, with 6 bases between the two germline ends. CDR3 region: CASSPYSNQPQHF. CDR3 DNA: TGTGCCAGCAGCCCTTATAGCAATCAGCCCCAGCATTTT.